This T cell receptor (beta chain) was sequenced in a study of glioma-infiltrating T cells. Study outcomes and limitations: Very few CDR3 sequences were shared between tissue and blood. Non-neoplastic patients had below-expected tissue-blood divergence, while all gliomas exceeded expectation.

Regarding this clonotype: The antigen is unknown.

V trimming: 4 bases; J trimming: 3 bases; junction bases outside the gene matches: 6. Per germline, CDR1 MGHRA and CDR2 YSYEKL. CDR3 length: 15 residues. Amplification of TCR alpha and beta CDR3 regions from RNA used iRepertoire nested multiplex PCR. Tissue mRNA or PBMC total RNA, roughly 85-450 ng, went into one-step reverse transcription and amplification. One entry per CDR3 protein results from TCRdb running MiXCR on the multiplex PCR reads. The sample contains over 130,000 distinct CDR3 sequences, about two fifths of which appear only once. The chain carries TRBV4-1 and TRBJ2-3; 8 bases map to TRBD1. The sequenced material came from glioma tissue, nonneoplastic brain tissue, or PBMCs (not recorded which). This TCR came from a human donor with low-grade glioma or glioblastoma, undergoing nonglioma brain surgery, or in good health (not recorded which). The DNA of the CDR3 is TGCGCCAGCAGCCGTTCAGGGGGCGAAACAGATACGCAGTATTTT. Translation: CASSRSGGETDTQYF.